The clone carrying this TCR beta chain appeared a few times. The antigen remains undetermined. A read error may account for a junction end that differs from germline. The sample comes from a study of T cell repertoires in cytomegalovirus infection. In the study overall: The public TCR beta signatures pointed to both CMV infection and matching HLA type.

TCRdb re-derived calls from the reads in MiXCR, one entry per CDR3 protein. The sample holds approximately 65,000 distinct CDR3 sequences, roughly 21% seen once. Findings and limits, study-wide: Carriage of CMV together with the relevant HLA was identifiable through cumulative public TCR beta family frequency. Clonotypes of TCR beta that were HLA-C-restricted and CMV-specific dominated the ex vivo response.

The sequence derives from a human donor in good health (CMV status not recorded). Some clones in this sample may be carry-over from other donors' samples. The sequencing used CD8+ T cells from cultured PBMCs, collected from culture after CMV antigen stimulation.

The DNA of the CDR3 is TGTGCCAGCAGCTTCCTAACCCCTGAGGCTTTCTTT. This gives the protein CASSFLTPEAFF. The J gene is TRBJ1-1, the V gene TRBV7-2; D remains unclear. Germline assignment: CDR1 SGHTA and CDR2 FQGNSA. The CDR3 is made up of 12 amino acids.